These 24 T cell receptor beta chains came from one sample sequenced in a study of blood T cell repertoires in COVID-19. Only in-frame clones appear in the TCRdb table, and some are missing; sequencing was by immunoSEQ multiplex PCR. This table holds 250,000 or so clones, about nine tenths found once. Specimen: PBMCs or T cells enriched from blood (not recorded which). The receptors were sampled from a woman aged 40 to 55 with acute COVID-19.

The genes are TRBV6-5 and TRBJ2-3; 10 nucleotides match TRBD2. After removal of 6 bases from V and 2 bases from J, the junction contained 8 bases not matched to a gene. The CDR3 runs 16 residues. The germline V gene encodes CDR1 MNHEY and CDR2 SVGAGI. The CDR3 reads CASRYTSGTHTDTQYF. CDR3 nucleotide sequence: TGTGCCAGCAGGTACACTAGCGGGACGCACACAGATACGCAGTATTTT.

The V and J genes are TRBV4-1 and TRBJ1-2, with D possibly being TRBD1 (5 bases). In germline, CDR1 is MGHRA, CDR2 YSYEKL. V dropped 1 base and J dropped 2 bases, with 8 bases sitting between them. The CDR3 runs 14 residues. This chain's CDR3 is CASSQVGGNYGYTF. The CDR3 region has the DNA TGCGCCAGCAGCCAAGTTGGGGGGAACTATGGCTACACCTTC.

J is TRBJ1-3 and V is TRBV30; 7 bases are shared with TRBD1. Trimming cost V 4 bases and J 0 bases; bases outside gene matches: 3. The CDR3 runs 14 residues. CDR1 GTSNPN and CDR2 SVGIG come from the germline V gene (reference sequence). The CDR3 coding sequence is TGTGCCTGGAAAGGGGGCGTCTCTGGAAACACCATATATTTT. Translating gives CAWKGGVSGNTIYF.

This clone occurred once. The rearrangement joins TRBV27 to TRBJ1-1; TRBD1 matches at 7 bases. The CDR3 is 14 amino acids. The junction had 4 bases not matched to a gene; V was cut back by 6 bases and J by 0 bases. Germline CDR1 reads MNHEY; CDR2 reads SMNVEV (reference sequence). CDR3 nucleotide sequence: TGTGCCAGCAGCCTCGGACAGGTGAACACTGAAGCTTTCTTT. Translation: CASSLGQVNTEAFF.

The genes are TRBV7-9 and TRBJ2-7; TRBD2 aligns across 8 bases. Trimming at V came to 1 base and at J to 6 bases, leaving 8 bases not matched to a gene. This CDR3 contains 15 residues. CDR1 SEHNR and CDR2 FQNEAQ come from the germline V gene (reference sequence). DNA for the CDR3: TGTGCCAGCAGCTTAGGGGGTCGGGGGGGCCCCGAGCAGTACTTC. It is translated as CASSLGGRGGPEQYF.

The chain has TRBV15 and TRBJ2-1; 13 bases fit TRBD2. With V trimmed by 4 bases and J by 7 bases, 10 bases remained unmatched. This CDR3 comprises 17 residues. From germline, CDR1 is LNHNV and CDR2 YYDKDF (reference sequence). The CDR3: CATSITGTSGISNEQFF. The DNA of the CDR3 is TGTGCCACCAGCATCACAGGGACTAGCGGGATATCAAATGAGCAGTTCTTC.

The rearrangement joins TRBV7-8 to TRBJ2-2, with D possibly matching TRBD1 (6 bases). The V gene lost 1 base and the J gene lost 1 base, with 13 bases spanning the gap. The germline V gene encodes CDR1 SGHVS and CDR2 FQNEAQ. The CDR3 runs 17 residues. This CDR3 reads CASSLGGHAGNTGELFF. CDR3 DNA: TGTGCCAGCAGCTTAGGGGGGCATGCGGGGAACACCGGGGAGCTGTTTTTT.

The genes are TRBV19 and TRBJ1-5; D is unresolved. Germline CDR1 LNHDA, CDR2 SQIVND (reference sequence). This CDR3 spans 14 amino acids. V shed 5 bases and J shed 0 bases, with 8 bases lying between them. The CDR3 DNA reads TGTGCCAGTAGTCCCTCTTTTAGCAATCAGCCCCAGCATTTT. Translation: CASSPSFSNQPQHF.

The chain recombines TRBV6-4 with TRBJ2-3; TRBD2 matches 8 bases. This CDR3 comprises 15 residues. In germline, CDR1 is MRHNA, CDR2 SNTAGT. Trimming took 6 bases from V and 5 from J; bases not matched to a gene: 10. The CDR3 sequence is CASRESGGLGDTQYF. The CDR3 DNA reads TGTGCCAGCAGGGAAAGCGGGGGTTTGGGAGATACGCAGTATTTT.

The chain couples TRBV12-5 to TRBJ1-1; D unresolved. The germline V gene has CDR1 LGHNT and CDR2 FRNRAP. The CDR3 runs to 14 residues. V lost 7 bases to trimming and J lost 4 bases, with 16 bases between them. CDR3: CASAVPSWSTEAFF. In DNA, the CDR3 is TGTGCTAGTGCGGTACCGTCGTGGAGCACTGAAGCTTTCTTT. The full variable domain, its missing parts supplied by reference TRBV12-5 and TRBJ1-1, is DARVTQTPRHKVTEMGQEVTMRCQPILGHNTVFWYRQTMMQGLELLAYFRNRAPLDDSGMPKDRFSAEMPDATLATLKIQPSEPRDSAVYFCASAVPSWSTEAFFGQGTRLTVV.

The V and J genes are TRBV27 and TRBJ2-3, with 7 bases that match TRBD2. The CDR3 is 14 residues long. Per germline, CDR1 MNHEY and CDR2 SMNVEV (reference sequence). J was trimmed by 2 bases and V by 7 bases; bases with no gene match: 6. CDR3 sequence (DNA): TGTGCCAGCAACAAAGCGGGGATCACAGATACGCAGTATTTT. Its protein is CASNKAGITDTQYF.

V usage is TRBV2 and J usage is TRBJ1-1, with 10 bases matching TRBD1. The CDR3 length is 14 residues. V was pared by 4 bases and J by 5 bases, with 4 bases of the junction left unmatched. The germline V gene encodes CDR1 SNHLY and CDR2 FYNNEI. The CDR3 is CASSVTGGQTEAFF. The CDR3 coding sequence is TGTGCCAGCAGTGTGACAGGGGGCCAGACTGAAGCTTTCTTT.

The rearrangement joins TRBV7-9 to TRBJ1-2; 7 nucleotides align to TRBD1. Germline CDR1 is SEHNR and CDR2 is FQNEAQ (reference sequence). The CDR3 loop spans 14 amino acids. Germline trimming cut 1 base from V and 5 bases from J; bases unmatched to any gene: 4. The chain's CDR3 is CASSLERTGYGYTF. Written as DNA, the CDR3 is TGTGCCAGCAGCTTAGAAAGGACAGGATATGGCTACACCTTC.

This chain links TRBV4-2 with TRBJ2-3, with TRBD2 identical over 8 bases. Germline V gene lookup returns CDR1 LGHNA and CDR2 YNFKEQ. The CDR3 is made up of 18 amino acids. The V and J ends lost 2 bases and 0 bases, in that order; junction bases with no gene match: 10. The CDR3 DNA sequence: TGTGCCAGCAGCCAAAGAATCGGGGGGGGAGCTAGCACAGATACGCAGTATTTT. It encodes CASSQRIGGGASTDTQYF.

The chain has TRBV29-1 and TRBJ2-3; a weak D match, TRBD1 (6 bases). Per germline, CDR1 SQVTM and CDR2 ANQGSEA. This CDR3 spans 15 amino acids. Trimming cost V 6 bases and J 1 base, with 17 bases left between them. This CDR3 is CSVLGTPGRTDTQYF. Here the CDR3 DNA reads TGCAGCGTCCTCGGGACACCCGGCCGCACAGATACGCAGTATTTT.

J is TRBJ1-5 and V is TRBV19; perhaps TRBD1 as D (5 bases). CDR1 and CDR2 (germline): LNHDA, SQIVND (reference sequence). CDR3 length equals 14 residues. The V end lost 2 bases, the J end lost 5 bases, and 10 bases lay between the germline ends. CDR3 in amino acids: CASSIQGRYQPQHF. CDR3 in DNA: TGTGCCAGTAGTATACAGGGTCGTTATCAGCCCCAGCATTTT.

The chain combines TRBV10-1 with TRBJ1-1, with D uncertain. There are 9 residues in the CDR3. V lost 6 bases, J lost 10 bases, and 6 bases lay in between. Germline lookup yields CDR1 WNHNN and CDR2 SYGVQD (reference sequence). DNA for the CDR3: TGCGCCAGCAGGAACGGAGCTTTCTTT. Protein product: CASRNGAFF.

The chain carries TRBV7-9 and TRBJ2-7; TRBD1 aligns across 7 bases. The V gene end was trimmed by 10 bases and the J gene end by 7 bases; junction bases not matched to a gene: 7. CDR1 is SEHNR, CDR2 FQNEAQ, per germline (reference sequence). There are 11 residues in the CDR3. The CDR3 region is CATPTGAEQYV. CDR3 nucleotide sequence: TGTGCCACCCCTACAGGGGCAGAGCAGTACGTC.

V is TRBV5-1 and J is TRBJ1-1; maybe TRBD1 (6 bases). V was shortened by 0 bases and J by 2 bases, with 11 bases between the two germline ends. From germline, CDR1 is SGHRS and CDR2 YFSETQ. The CDR3 runs 15 residues. This CDR3 reads CASSLGSTGNTEAFF. The CDR3, as DNA: TGCGCCAGCAGCTTGGGGTCGACAGGAAACACTGAAGCTTTCTTT.

The rearrangement links TRBV5-8 to TRBJ1-5, with 7 positions matching TRBD1. The CDR3 has 15 residues. J was trimmed by 4 bases and V by 3 bases; bases with no gene match: 7. Germline CDR1 reads SGHTS; CDR2 reads YDEGEE. CDR3 in amino acids: CASSSGWDRNQPQHF. The CDR3 DNA reads as TGTGCCAGCAGCTCGGGATGGGACAGAAATCAGCCCCAGCATTTT.

The genes are TRBV19 and TRBJ2-1; D perhaps matches TRBD2 (6 bases). The ends were cut back, 3 bases at V and 5 bases at J, with 17 bases in the middle. CDR3 length: 16 amino acids. CDR1 is LNHDA, CDR2 SQIVND, per germline (reference sequence). As DNA, the CDR3 is TGTGCCAGTAGTATCGGGGCGGGGTCTACAAACAATGAGCAGTTCTTC. This encodes CASSIGAGSTNNEQFF. Supplemented by reference TRBV19 and TRBJ2-1, the full variable domain reads DGGITQSPKYLFRKEGQNVTLSCEQNLNHDAMYWYRQDPGQGLRLIYYSQIVNDFQKGDIAEGYSVSREKKESFPLTVTSAQKNPTAFYLCASSIGAGSTNNEQFFGPGTRLTVL.

The chain recombines TRBV9 with TRBJ2-2; D may be TRBD1 (6 bases). V was shortened by 4 bases and J by 2 bases, with 15 bases between the two germline ends. The germline V gene encodes CDR1 SGDLS and CDR2 YYNGEE. This CDR3 region has 16 residues. CDR3: CASSPTGTRNTGELFF. The CDR3, as DNA: TGTGCCAGCAGCCCCACGGGGACAAGAAACACCGGGGAGCTGTTTTTT.

The J gene is TRBJ2-7, the V gene TRBV5-1; TRBD2 matches 7 bases. V gave up 6 bases and J gave up 1 base; unmatched junction bases: 7. Germline V CDR1 and CDR2: SGHRS, YFSETQ. CDR3 length equals 14 residues. For the CDR3, the DNA is TGCGCCAGCAATCCCGGGGGAGGGTCCTACGAGCAGTACTTC. Its translation: CASNPGGGSYEQYF.

The V call is TRBV10-2, the J call TRBJ2-2, with 7 bases matching TRBD2. J lost 5 bases, V lost 6 bases, and 9 bases had no gene match. The CDR3 sequence is 15 residues long. The germline V gene encodes CDR1 WSHSY and CDR2 SAAADI. CDR3 DNA sequence: TGCGCCAGCAGGGCAGCGGGGCCCCCGACCGGGGAGCTGTTTTTT. Translating it yields CASRAAGPPTGELFF.